These 14 T cell receptor beta chains originate from one sample sequenced in a study of human versus mouse CDR3 diversity and MHC coevolution. Assay used: immunoSEQ multiplex PCR; TCRdb lists only in-frame clones, some missing. In the table there are tens of thousands of clones, 90% to 95% of which are singletons. Sequencing used naive CD4+ T cells from blood. The subset: CD45RO-negative CD62L-positive naive CD4 T cells. Receptors originate from a person aged 25 to 69 in good health.

J is TRBJ1-4 and V is TRBV5-1; 7 bases match TRBD1. Germline V CDR1 and CDR2: SGHRS, YFSETQ. The CDR3 is made up of 15 amino acids. The V segment lost 2 bases and the J segment 4 bases; nucleotides outside the gene matches: 5. This chain's CDR3 is CASSFTPGGNEKLFF. In DNA form, the CDR3 reads TGCGCCAGCAGCTTTACTCCAGGGGGTAATGAAAAACTGTTTTTT. The variable domain in full, completed from reference TRBV5-1 and TRBJ1-4, reads KAGVTQTPRYLIKTRGQQVTLSCSPISGHRSVSWYQQTPGQGLQFLFEYFSETQRNKGNFPGRFSGRQFSNSRSEMNVSTLELGDSALYLCASSFTPGGNEKLFFGSGTQLSVL.

DNA for the CDR3: TGTGCCAGCAGCTTAGAGGCGGGGGGGAACACTGAAGCTTTCTTT. This encodes CASSLEAGGNTEAFF. The V gene is TRBV7-2, the J gene TRBJ1-1, with a weak D call TRBD1 (5 bases). V lost 1 base and J 1 base, leaving 10 bases between the germline ends. Looked up from germline, CDR1 is SGHTA and CDR2 is FQGNSA. This CDR3 region has 15 residues.

V usage is TRBV5-4 and J usage is TRBJ1-6, with TRBD1 identical over 10 bases. The length of the CDR3 is 19 residues. Germline loops: CDR1 SGHNT, CDR2 YYREEE (reference sequence). V trimming: 0 bases; J trimming: 0 bases; junction bases outside the gene matches: 6. CDR3 bases: TGTGCCAGCAGCTTGGGGACAGGGGGTTTTAGCTCCTATAATTCACCCCTCCACTTT. It encodes CASSLGTGGFSSYNSPLHF.

This rearrangement joins TRBV6-5 to TRBJ1-4; 7 bases map to TRBD1. V lost 6 bases, J lost 13 bases, and 8 bases stayed unmatched. In germline, CDR1 is MNHEY, CDR2 SVGAGI. CDR3 size: 12 residues. CDR3: CASSLQGQILFF. The CDR3 DNA reads as TGTGCCAGCAGCTTACAGGGGCAGATACTGTTTTTT.

V and J are TRBV9 and TRBJ2-7, with TRBD1 as a possible D gene (5 bases). The CDR3 spans 14 residues. The germline V and J ends were trimmed by 0 bases and 7 bases, with 14 bases remaining between them. Germline CDR1 SGDLS, CDR2 YYNGEE. CDR3 nucleotides: TGTGCCAGCAGCGTAGGGGATGGGGCCGGGGAGCAGTACTTC. Translation gives CASSVGDGAGEQYF.

The chain is built from TRBV6-1 and TRBJ2-7, with D maybe TRBD2 (6 bases). This CDR3 spans 14 amino acids. Per the germline V gene, CDR1 is MNHNS and CDR2 is SASEGT. The V end lost 3 bases, the J end lost 1 base, and 10 bases lay between the germline ends. This CDR3 reads CASSDGTGSYEQYF. DNA of the CDR3: TGTGCCAGCAGTGATGGGACTGGATCCTACGAGCAGTACTTC.

The chain links TRBV29-1 to TRBJ1-1, with TRBD1 matching 9 bases. The CDR3 contains 14 residues. J lost 1 base, V lost 6 bases, and 6 bases had no gene match. The germline V gene encodes CDR1 SQVTM and CDR2 ANQGSEA. The CDR3 spells CSVHRGLENTEAFF. CDR3 DNA: TGCAGCGTCCACAGGGGGCTGGAGAACACTGAAGCTTTCTTT.

The chain uses TRBV9 and TRBJ2-1; 15 bases fit TRBD2. Per germline, CDR1 SGDLS and CDR2 YYNGEE. Trimming took 3 bases from V and 3 from J; bases not matched to a gene: 25. The CDR3 runs 24 residues. The CDR3 region is CASSAGIGPIGTSGRRTLYNEQFF. The CDR3 coding sequence is TGTGCCAGCAGCGCCGGGATCGGGCCCATCGGGACTAGCGGGAGGCGAACTCTCTACAATGAGCAGTTCTTC.

This chain joins TRBV5-8 and TRBJ1-5, with D possibly matching TRBD1 (6 bases). CDR1 and CDR2 from the germline V gene are SGHTS and YDEGEE. The CDR3 contains 14 residues. Deletions cut 1 base from V and 3 bases from J, with 8 bases between. The CDR3 DNA reads TGTGCCAGCAGCTTGAACAGGGTCAATCAGCCCCAGCATTTT. Its protein product is CASSLNRVNQPQHF.

This chain links TRBV30 with TRBJ1-2; D gene uncertain. CDR1 is GTSNPN, CDR2 SVGIG, per germline (reference sequence). V was cut by 2 bases and J by 3 bases, with 10 bases left in between. The length of the CDR3 is 13 residues. This CDR3 reads CAWSSSYDYGYTF. CDR3 bases: TGTGCCTGGAGTAGCTCATACGACTATGGCTACACCTTC.

The V gene is TRBV11-2, the J gene TRBJ2-7, with a possible D match to TRBD2 (5 bases). The CDR3 length is 14 residues. Germline V gives CDR1 SGHAT, CDR2 FQNNGV. Between the trimmed V and J ends, which lost 5 bases and 2 bases, there was a span of 13 bases. Written as DNA, the CDR3 is TGTGCCAGCAGCGAAACCGGGAACCCCTACGAGCAGTACTTC. It specifies CASSETGNPYEQYF.

This chain uses TRBV7-9 with TRBJ1-1; 7 bases fit TRBD1. The V and J ends lost 5 bases and 7 bases, in that order; junction bases with no gene match: 7. This CDR3 region has 13 residues. Germline values: CDR1 SEHNR, CDR2 FQNEAQ (reference sequence). CDR3 coding DNA: TGTGCCAGCAGCGCACGGGACAGCCTTGAAGCTTTCTTT. Translation gives CASSARDSLEAFF. The full variable domain, its missing parts supplied by reference TRBV7-9 and TRBJ1-1, is DTGVSQNPRHKITKRGQNVTFRCDPISEHNRLYWYRQTLGQGPEFLTYFQNEAQLEKSRLLSDRFSAERPKGSFSTLEIQRTEQGDSAMYLCASSARDSLEAFFGQGTRLTVV.

J is TRBJ2-5 and V is TRBV7-6; 9 bases match TRBD1. This CDR3 has 13 residues. After removal of 1 base from V and 6 bases from J, the junction contained 0 bases not matched to a gene. CDR1 is SGHVS, CDR2 FNYEAQ, per germline. The CDR3 DNA follows: TGTGCCAGCAGCTTAGACAGGGGGCAGACCCAGTACTTC. Translated: CASSLDRGQTQYF.

The rearrangement uses TRBV11-2 and TRBJ1-5; D is unclear. Looked up from germline, CDR1 is SGHAT and CDR2 is FQNNGV. V gave up 5 bases and J gave up 6 bases, with 11 bases separating them. The CDR3 runs 13 residues. The CDR3 DNA is TGTGCCAGCAGCCCGGGGTTGCTTCAGCCCCAGCATTTT. Translated: CASSPGLLQPQHF.